This T cell receptor (beta chain) was identified during a study of shared clonotypes between healthy human individuals. Study details: The study drew on two women and a few men aged 18 to 49 as donors.

Germline V CDR1 and CDR2: MDHEN, SYDVKM. The CDR3 loop spans 14 amino acids. V lost 4 bases, J lost 1 base, and 10 bases lay in between. General study results and limits: A limitation of the genetic and exposure-history diversity represented arose from few donors. The study sampled only blood, and tissue repertoires likely differ.

As to this clone: The target antigen is unknown.

Free of recent acute infections or vaccinations, the donors were healthy HIV-negative adults. The data were produced by immunoSEQ multiplex PCR, yet TCRdb's version contains in-frame clones alone and is incomplete. The sample gives about 560,000 clones, around 76% of which show up once; approximately 12% is in the top ten. This sequence originates from a middle-aged woman in good health. Some clones in this sample may be carry-over from other donors' samples. The V call is TRBV28, the J call TRBJ1-1; D remains unclear. Input material: PBMCs. The CDR3 sequence: CASSSSSGNTEAFF. Written as DNA, the CDR3 is TGTGCCAGCAGTTCCTCCTCAGGGAACACTGAAGCTTTCTTT.